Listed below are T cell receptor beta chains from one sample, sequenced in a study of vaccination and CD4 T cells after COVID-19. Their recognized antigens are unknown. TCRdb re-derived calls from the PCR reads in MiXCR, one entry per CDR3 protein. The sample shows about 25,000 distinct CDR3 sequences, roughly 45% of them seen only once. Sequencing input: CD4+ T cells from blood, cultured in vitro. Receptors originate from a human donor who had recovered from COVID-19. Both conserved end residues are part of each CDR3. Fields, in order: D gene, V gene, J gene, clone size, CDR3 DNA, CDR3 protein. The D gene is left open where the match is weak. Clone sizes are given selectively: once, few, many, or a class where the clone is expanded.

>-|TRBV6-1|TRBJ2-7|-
TGTGCCAGCAGTGAAGCGGGGACGGGCTCCTACGAGCAGTACTTC
CASSEAGTGSYEQYF
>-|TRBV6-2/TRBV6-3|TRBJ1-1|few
TGTGCCAGCAGTTTGAGGGTTGGGACTGAAGCTTTCTTT
CASSLRVGTEAFF
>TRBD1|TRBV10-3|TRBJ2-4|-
TGTGCCATCAGTGAGGGAACGACAGGGCAACTAGCCAAAAACATTCAGTACTTC
CAISEGTTGQLAKNIQYF
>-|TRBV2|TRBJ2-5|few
TGTGCCAGCAGTGCGTACCAAGAGACCCAGTACTTC
CASSAYQETQYF
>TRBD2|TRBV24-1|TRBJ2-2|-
TGTGCCACCAGTGATTGGACTAGCGGGAACACCGGGGAGCTGTTTTTT
CATSDWTSGNTGELFF
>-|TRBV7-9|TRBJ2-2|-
TGTGCCAGCAGCTGGGGAACGGGCCTGTCGTCCGGGGAGCTGTTTTTT
CASSWGTGLSSGELFF
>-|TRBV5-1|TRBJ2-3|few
TGCGCCAGCAGCTTGGATGAGTTCACGCAGTATTTT
CASSLDEFTQYF
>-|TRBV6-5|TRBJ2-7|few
TGTGCCAGCAGTTACTCGAGTCTTATACATGAGGTGTACTTC
CASSYSSLIHEVYF
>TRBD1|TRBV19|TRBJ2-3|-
TGTGCCAGTATTCCGGGACAGGGCACAGATACGCAGTATTTT
CASIPGQGTDTQYF
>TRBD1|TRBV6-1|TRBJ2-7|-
TGTGCCAGCAGCCCTGGACAGGGTACGAACTCATACGAGCAGTACTTC
CASSPGQGTNSYEQYF